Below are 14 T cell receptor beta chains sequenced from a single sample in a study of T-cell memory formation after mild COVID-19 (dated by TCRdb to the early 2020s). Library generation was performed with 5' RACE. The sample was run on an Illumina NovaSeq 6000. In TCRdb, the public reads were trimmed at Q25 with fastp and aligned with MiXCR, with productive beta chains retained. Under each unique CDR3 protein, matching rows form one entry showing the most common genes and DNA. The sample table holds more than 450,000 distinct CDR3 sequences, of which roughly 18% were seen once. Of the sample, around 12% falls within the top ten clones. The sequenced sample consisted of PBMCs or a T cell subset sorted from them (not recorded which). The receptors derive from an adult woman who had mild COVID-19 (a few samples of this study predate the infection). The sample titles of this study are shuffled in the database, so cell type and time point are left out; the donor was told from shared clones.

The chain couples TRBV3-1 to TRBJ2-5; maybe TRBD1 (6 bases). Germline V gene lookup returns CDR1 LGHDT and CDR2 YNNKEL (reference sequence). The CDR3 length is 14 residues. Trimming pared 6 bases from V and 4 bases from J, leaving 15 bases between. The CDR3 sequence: CASRGSGRGETQYF. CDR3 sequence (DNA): TGTGCCAGCAGGGGGTCGGGCAGGGGAGAGACCCAGTACTTC.

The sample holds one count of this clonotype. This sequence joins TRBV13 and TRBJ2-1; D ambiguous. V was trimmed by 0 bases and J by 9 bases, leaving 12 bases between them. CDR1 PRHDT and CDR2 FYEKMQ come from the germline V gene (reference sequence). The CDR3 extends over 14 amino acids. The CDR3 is CASSLGQVVGEQFF. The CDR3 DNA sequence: TGTGCCAGCAGCTTAGGCCAGGTAGTAGGTGAGCAGTTCTTC.

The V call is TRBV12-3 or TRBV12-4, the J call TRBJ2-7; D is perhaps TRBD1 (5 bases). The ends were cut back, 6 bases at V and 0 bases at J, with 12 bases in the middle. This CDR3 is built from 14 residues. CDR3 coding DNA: TGTGCCAGCAGCTCTCAGGGCTACTCCTACGAGCAGTACTTC. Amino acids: CASSSQGYSYEQYF.

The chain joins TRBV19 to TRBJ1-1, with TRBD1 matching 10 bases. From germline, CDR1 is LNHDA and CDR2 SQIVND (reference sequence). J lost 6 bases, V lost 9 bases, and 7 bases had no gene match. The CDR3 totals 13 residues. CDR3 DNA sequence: TGTGCCAGCGAGACAGGGGGCTCGCCTGAAGCTTTCTTT. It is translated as CASETGGSPEAFF.

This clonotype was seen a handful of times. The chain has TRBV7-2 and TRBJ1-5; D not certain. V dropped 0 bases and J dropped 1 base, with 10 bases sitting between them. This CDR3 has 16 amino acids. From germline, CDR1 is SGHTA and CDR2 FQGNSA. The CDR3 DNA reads TGTGCCAGCAGCTTAGCTCCAAGCAGGAGCAATCAGCCCCAGCATTTT. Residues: CASSLAPSRSNQPQHF.

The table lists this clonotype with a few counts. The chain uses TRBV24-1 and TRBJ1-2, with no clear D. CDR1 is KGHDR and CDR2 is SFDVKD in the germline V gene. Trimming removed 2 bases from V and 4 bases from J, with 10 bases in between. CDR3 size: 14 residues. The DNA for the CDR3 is TGTGCCACCAGTGATTCTACGACGCCCTATGGCTACACCTTC. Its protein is CATSDSTTPYGYTF.

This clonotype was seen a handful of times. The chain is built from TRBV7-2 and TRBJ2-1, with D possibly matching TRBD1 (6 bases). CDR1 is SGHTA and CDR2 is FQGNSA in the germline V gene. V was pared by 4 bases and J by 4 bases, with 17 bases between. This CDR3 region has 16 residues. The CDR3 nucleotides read TGTGCCAGCAGCTCAGGGGTGGGAAGTAATTACAATGAGCAGTTCTTC. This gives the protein CASSSGVGSNYNEQFF.

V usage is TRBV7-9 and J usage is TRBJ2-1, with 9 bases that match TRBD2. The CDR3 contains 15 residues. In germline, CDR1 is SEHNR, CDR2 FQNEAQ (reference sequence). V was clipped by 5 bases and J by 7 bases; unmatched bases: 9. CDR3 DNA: TGTGCCAGCAGCGAAGAGGGACTAGCAACTAATGAGCAGTTCTTC. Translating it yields CASSEEGLATNEQFF.

The CDR3 nucleotides read TGTGCCAGCAGCCACCCGATCGCGAACACCATATATTTT. Amino acids: CASSHPIANTIYF. This chain connects TRBV7-9 to TRBJ1-3; D unclear. Trimming left V 5 bases short and J 7 bases short, with 12 bases between. The CDR3 totals 13 residues. CDR1 and CDR2 (germline): SEHNR, FQNEAQ (reference sequence).

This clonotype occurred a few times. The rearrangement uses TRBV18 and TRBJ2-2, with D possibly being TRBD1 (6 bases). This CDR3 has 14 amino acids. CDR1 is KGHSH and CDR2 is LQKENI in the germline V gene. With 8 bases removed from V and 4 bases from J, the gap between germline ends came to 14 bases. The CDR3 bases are TGTGCCAGCCACAGGGACCCGAGCACCGGGGAGCTGTTTTTT. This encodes CASHRDPSTGELFF.

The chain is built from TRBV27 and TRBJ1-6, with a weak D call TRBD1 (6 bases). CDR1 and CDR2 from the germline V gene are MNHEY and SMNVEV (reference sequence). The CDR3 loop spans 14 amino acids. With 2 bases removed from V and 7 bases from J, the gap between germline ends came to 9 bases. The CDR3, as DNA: TGTGCCAGCAGTTTAGGACAGAAGAATTCACCCCTCCACTTT. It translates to CASSLGQKNSPLHF.

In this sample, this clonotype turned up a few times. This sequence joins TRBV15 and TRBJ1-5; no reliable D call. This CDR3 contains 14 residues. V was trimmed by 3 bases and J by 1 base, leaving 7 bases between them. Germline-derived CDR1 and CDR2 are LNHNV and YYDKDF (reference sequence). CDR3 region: CATSSHRSNQPQHF. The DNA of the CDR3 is TGTGCCACCAGCAGCCATAGGAGCAATCAGCCCCAGCATTTT.

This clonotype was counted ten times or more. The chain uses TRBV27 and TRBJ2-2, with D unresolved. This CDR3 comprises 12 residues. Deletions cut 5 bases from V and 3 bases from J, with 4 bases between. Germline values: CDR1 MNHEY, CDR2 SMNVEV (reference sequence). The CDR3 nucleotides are TGTGCCAGCAGTGCACACACCGGGGAGCTGTTTTTT. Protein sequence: CASSAHTGELFF.

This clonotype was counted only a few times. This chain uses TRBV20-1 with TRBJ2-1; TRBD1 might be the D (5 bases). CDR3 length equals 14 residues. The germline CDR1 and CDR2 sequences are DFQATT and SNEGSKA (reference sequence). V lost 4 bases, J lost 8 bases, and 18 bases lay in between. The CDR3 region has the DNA TGCAGTGCTATCTACGTCAGGGAAAGCGATGAGCAGTTCTTC. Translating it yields CSAIYVRESDEQFF.